The 19 T cell receptor beta chains presented below share a single source sample, sequenced in a study of identical twins. One entry per CDR3 protein results from TCRdb running MiXCR on the 5' RACE reads. The sample lists roughly 250,000 distinct CDR3 sequences; around 6.6% were seen once. These data also featured in a second study, about yellow fever vaccine responses in identical twins.

The material sequenced was memory (CD45RO+) T cells sorted from blood. The origin of the receptors is a woman aged 18 to 35 in good health.

This clonotype was seen more than once but under ten times. The rearrangement uses TRBV7-9 and TRBJ2-5; maybe TRBD2 (6 bases). This CDR3 spans 16 amino acids. Germline loops: CDR1 SEHNR, CDR2 FQNEAQ (reference sequence). Trimming took 3 bases from V and 2 from J, leaving 16 bases between them. The CDR3 DNA reads TGTGCCAGCAGCTTTTCAATAGCGGTTACACAAGAGACCCAGTACTTC. Amino acid sequence: CASSFSIAVTQETQYF.

At least ten counts were recorded for this clonotype. This chain connects TRBV29-1 to TRBJ1-1; perhaps TRBD1 as D (5 bases). Deletions cut 6 bases from V and 3 bases from J, with 14 bases between. The length of the CDR3 is 13 residues. Germline CDR1 and CDR2: SQVTM and ANQGSEA. CDR3 DNA: TGCAGCGTCGCTGGGGTAGGGGACACTGAAGCTTTCTTT. This translates into CSVAGVGDTEAFF. Combining the CDR3 with reference TRBV29-1 and TRBJ1-1 gives the whole variable domain SAVISQKPSRDICQRGTSLTIQCQVDSQVTMMFWYRQQPGQSLTLIATANQGSEATYESGFVIDKFPISRPNLTFSTLTVSNMSPEDSSIYLCSVAGVGDTEAFFGQGTRLTVV.

This clonotype was counted ten times or more. The V and J genes are TRBV20-1 and TRBJ2-1, with D possibly TRBD2 on 7 matching bases. Trimming shortened V by 1 base and J by 7 bases, and 11 bases separated the two germline ends. Germline CDR1 is DFQATT and CDR2 is SNEGSKA (reference sequence). The CDR3 contains 13 residues. The CDR3: CSARVGGRNEQFF. The CDR3 DNA reads as TGCAGTGCTAGAGTCGGGGGGCGGAATGAGCAGTTCTTC.

This clonotype was observed many times. The chain has TRBV10-3 and TRBJ2-1; D unclear. The germline V gene has CDR1 ENHRY and CDR2 SYGVKD. V was trimmed by 3 bases and J by 5 bases, leaving 5 bases between them. The CDR3 loop spans 12 amino acids. DNA for the CDR3: TGTGCCATCAGTGACTATAACAATGAGCAGTTCTTC. Translated: CAISDYNNEQFF.

V and J are TRBV4-1 and TRBJ2-5; TRBD2 matches at 12 bases. The V segment lost 4 bases and the J segment 5 bases; nucleotides outside the gene matches: 8. The length of the CDR3 is 16 residues. Looked up from germline, CDR1 is MGHRA and CDR2 is YSYEKL. The CDR3 region has the DNA TGCGCCAGCAGCCCCGATTCTAGCGGGGGGGCCGAGACCCAGTACTTC. Amino acids: CASSPDSSGGAETQYF.

The chain has TRBV20-1 and TRBJ2-7; the match to TRBD2 covers 8 bases. With V trimmed by 0 bases and J by 2 bases, 9 bases remained unmatched. This CDR3 spans 16 amino acids. Germline CDR1 reads DFQATT; CDR2 reads SNEGSKA (reference sequence). CDR3 sequence reads: CSAREFPAGATYEQYF. As DNA, the CDR3 is TGCAGTGCTAGAGAATTTCCAGCGGGGGCTACCTACGAGCAGTACTTC.

This chain links TRBV20-1 with TRBJ2-5; D assignment may be TRBD1 or TRBD2 (5 bases each). The ends were cut back, 0 bases at V and 7 bases at J, with 21 bases in the middle. Looked up from germline, CDR1 is DFQATT and CDR2 is SNEGSKA (reference sequence). This CDR3 has 16 residues. CDR3 residues: CSARDPDGVLQGTQYF. As DNA, the CDR3 is TGCAGTGCTAGAGATCCCGACGGGGTCCTCCAGGGGACCCAGTACTTC.

At least ten counts were recorded for this clonotype. V gene TRBV20-1 combines with J gene TRBJ2-3, with D possibly TRBD2 on 6 matching bases. CDR1 is DFQATT, CDR2 SNEGSKA, per germline (reference sequence). The V end lost 6 bases, the J end lost 0 bases, and 22 bases lay between the germline ends. The CDR3 spans 17 residues. CDR3 sequence: CSAPGKDGGPSTDTQYF. In nucleotides, the CDR3 is TGCAGTGCCCCCGGGAAGGACGGGGGACCAAGCACAGATACGCAGTATTTT.

The gene calls are TRBV6-1 and TRBJ2-7; perhaps TRBD1 as D (6 bases). The CDR3 is 14 amino acids. Trimming cost V 5 bases and J 0 bases, with 11 bases left between them. The germline V gene encodes CDR1 MNHNS and CDR2 SASEGT. DNA for the CDR3: TGTGCCAGCAGTCCACAGGGACCCTCCTACGAGCAGTACGTC. It specifies CASSPQGPSYEQYV.

At least ten counts were recorded for this clonotype. The rearrangement links TRBV7-2 to TRBJ2-3; TRBD2 agrees at 9 bases. The germline gives CDR1 SGHTA, CDR2 FQGNSA. J was trimmed by 0 bases and V by 6 bases; bases with no gene match: 7. The CDR3 totals 16 residues. The DNA of the CDR3 is TGTGCCAGCAGAAAGAGCGGGAGGACTAGCACAGATACGCAGTATTTT. It is translated as CASRKSGRTSTDTQYF.

This clonotype was counted ten times or more. The chain carries TRBV5-1 and TRBJ1-1, with D uncertain. V gave up 4 bases and J gave up 5 bases, with 15 bases separating them. Germline lookup yields CDR1 SGHRS and CDR2 YFSETQ. The CDR3 is 14 residues long. The CDR3 coding sequence is TGCGCCAGCAGCATTGGGAGCGTAAGGACTGAAGCTTTCTTT. It is translated as CASSIGSVRTEAFF.

This clonotype was seen repeatedly, ten times or more. This sequence joins TRBV20-1 and TRBJ2-1, with TRBD2 identical over 8 bases. This CDR3 spans 15 amino acids. Germline-derived CDR1 and CDR2 are DFQATT and SNEGSKA (reference sequence). Trimming took 5 bases from V and 2 from J; bases not matched to a gene: 8. CDR3 nucleotide sequence: TGCAGTGCTCCCTTCACGGGAGGGACCTACAATGAGCAGTTCTTC. Translated, it gives CSAPFTGGTYNEQFF.

This clonotype was seen a handful of times. The gene calls are TRBV7-9 and TRBJ2-1, with a possible D match to TRBD1 (6 bases). Germline V lookup: CDR1 SEHNR, CDR2 FQNEAQ (reference sequence). The CDR3 is 15 amino acids. V was cut by 2 bases and J by 4 bases, with 12 bases left in between. The CDR3 is CASSLLGQPYNEQFF. The CDR3 DNA reads as TGTGCCAGCAGCTTACTAGGACAGCCATACAATGAGCAGTTCTTC.

This clonotype was found many times. The rearrangement links TRBV5-1 to TRBJ2-3; 10 positions match TRBD2. Germline CDR1 reads SGHRS; CDR2 reads YFSETQ. With V trimmed by 2 bases and J by 1 base, 10 bases remained unmatched. The CDR3 extends over 18 amino acids. The CDR3 here is CASSLGTSAPGRTDTQYF. The CDR3 DNA follows: TGCGCCAGCAGCTTAGGGACTAGCGCCCCGGGACGCACAGATACGCAGTATTTT.

This clonotype was picked up a small number of times. The genes are TRBV6-2 or TRBV6-3 and TRBJ2-5; D gene ambiguous. V lost 4 bases to trimming and J lost 4 bases, with 10 bases between them. The CDR3 covers 13 residues. Germline loops: CDR1 MNHEY, CDR2 SVGEGT. The DNA for the CDR3 is TGTGCCAGCAGTTTAGGTAGAAGAGAGACCCAGTACTTC. It is translated as CASSLGRRETQYF.

This clonotype occurred many times. The J gene is TRBJ2-1, the V gene TRBV4-1; D is possibly TRBD1 or TRBD2 (5 bases each). From germline, CDR1 is MGHRA and CDR2 YSYEKL. V lost 0 bases to trimming and J lost 6 bases, with 15 bases between them. The CDR3 runs 16 residues. This chain's CDR3 is CASSQENPGRLNEQFF. The CDR3 nucleotides are TGCGCCAGCAGCCAAGAAAACCCGGGACGCCTCAATGAGCAGTTCTTC.

This clonotype was picked up many times. The CDR3 region has the DNA TGTGCCAGCAGCGTGGGGATCACTGGAAACACCATATATTTT. Encoded protein: CASSVGITGNTIYF. The J gene is TRBJ1-3, the V gene TRBV3-1; no reliable D call. This CDR3 has 14 residues. Trimming pared 5 bases from V and 2 bases from J, leaving 10 bases between. Per the germline V gene, CDR1 is LGHDT and CDR2 is YNNKEL (reference sequence).

In DNA form, the CDR3 reads TGCAGTGCTAGGCTAGCGGGGACTAGCACAGATACGCAGTATTTT. Translated: CSARLAGTSTDTQYF. The chain carries TRBV20-1 and TRBJ2-3; 9 positions agree with TRBD2. V was pared by 3 bases and J by 0 bases, with 4 bases of the junction left unmatched. The CDR3 totals 15 residues. The germline V gene has CDR1 DFQATT and CDR2 SNEGSKA (reference sequence).

This clonotype was observed a handful of times. The rearrangement uses TRBV7-2 and TRBJ2-1; D is possibly TRBD2 (7 bases). This CDR3 region has 13 residues. Germline CDR1 is SGHTA and CDR2 is FQGNSA. Trimming took 7 bases from V and 9 from J, leaving 16 bases between them. The CDR3: CASTEGGAPEQFF. The CDR3 coding sequence is TGTGCCAGCACCGAAGGGGGGGCCCCTGAGCAGTTCTTC.